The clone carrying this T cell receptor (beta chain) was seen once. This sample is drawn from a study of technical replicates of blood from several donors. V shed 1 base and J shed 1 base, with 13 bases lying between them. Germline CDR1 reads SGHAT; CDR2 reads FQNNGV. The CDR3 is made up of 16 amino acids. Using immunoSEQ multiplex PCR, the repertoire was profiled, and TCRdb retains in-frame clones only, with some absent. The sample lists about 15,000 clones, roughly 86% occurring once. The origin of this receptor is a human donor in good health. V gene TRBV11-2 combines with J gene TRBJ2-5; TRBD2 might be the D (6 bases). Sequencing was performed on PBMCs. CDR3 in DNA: TGTGCCAGCAGCTTAGTGGGGGGAGGCCCCCAAGAGACCCAGTACTTC. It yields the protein CASSLVGGGPQETQYF. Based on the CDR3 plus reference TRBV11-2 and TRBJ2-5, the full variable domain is EAGVAQSPRYKIIEKRQSVAFWCNPISGHATLYWYQQILGQGPKLLIQFQNNGVVDDSQLPKDRFSAERLKGVDSTLKIQPAKLEDSAVYLCASSLVGGGPQETQYFGPGTRLLVL.